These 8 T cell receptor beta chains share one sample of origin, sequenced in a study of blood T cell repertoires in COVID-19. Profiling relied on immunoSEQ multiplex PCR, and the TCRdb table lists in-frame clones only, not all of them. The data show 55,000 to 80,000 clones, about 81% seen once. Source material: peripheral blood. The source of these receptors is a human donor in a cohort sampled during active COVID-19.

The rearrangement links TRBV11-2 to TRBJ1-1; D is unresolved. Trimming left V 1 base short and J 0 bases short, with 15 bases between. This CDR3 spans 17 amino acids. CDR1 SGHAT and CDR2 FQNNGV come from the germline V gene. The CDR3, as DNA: TGTGCCAGCAGCTTAGTGAGTCTTCAACTTATGAACACTGAAGCTTTCTTT. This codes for CASSLVSLQLMNTEAFF.

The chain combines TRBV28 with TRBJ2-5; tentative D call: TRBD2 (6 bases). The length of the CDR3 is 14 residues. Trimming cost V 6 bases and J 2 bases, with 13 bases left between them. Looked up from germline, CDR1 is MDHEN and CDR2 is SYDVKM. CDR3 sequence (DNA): TGTGCCAGCAGGTTAGCGGAGCAACAAGAGACCCAGTACTTC. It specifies CASRLAEQQETQYF.

The CDR3 is CASSGIGTGREEQFF. CDR3 DNA sequence: TGTGCCAGCAGTGGGATTGGGACAGGGAGGGAAGAGCAGTTCTTC. The chain is built from TRBV28 and TRBJ2-1; TRBD1 aligns across 9 bases. The trim removed 5 bases at V and 10 bases at J, leaving 12 bases unmatched. The CDR3 loop spans 15 amino acids. Germline V lookup: CDR1 MDHEN, CDR2 SYDVKM. Combining the CDR3 with reference TRBV28 and TRBJ2-1 gives the whole variable domain DVKVTQSSRYLVKRTGEKVFLECVQDMDHENMFWYRQDPGLGLRLIYFSYDVKMKEKGDIPEGYSVSREKKERFSLILESASTNQTSMYLCASSGIGTGREEQFFGPGTRLTVL.

DNA of the CDR3: TGTGCCAGCGGGCCCGCCCCAGGGCCCTACGAGCAGTACTTC. Encoded protein: CASGPAPGPYEQYF. V usage is TRBV6-5 and J usage is TRBJ2-7, with D possibly TRBD1 on 5 matching bases. Germline V gene lookup returns CDR1 MNHEY and CDR2 SVGAGI. The CDR3 is 14 residues long. Trimming removed 8 bases from V and 2 bases from J, with 16 bases in between.

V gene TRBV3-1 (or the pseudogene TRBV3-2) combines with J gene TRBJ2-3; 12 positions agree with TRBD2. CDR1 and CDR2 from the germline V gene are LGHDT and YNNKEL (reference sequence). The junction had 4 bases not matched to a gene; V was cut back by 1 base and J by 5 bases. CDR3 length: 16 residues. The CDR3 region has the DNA TGTGCCAGCAGCCAAGGGCTAGCGGGAGGGGGAGATACGCAGTATTTT. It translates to CASSQGLAGGGDTQYF.

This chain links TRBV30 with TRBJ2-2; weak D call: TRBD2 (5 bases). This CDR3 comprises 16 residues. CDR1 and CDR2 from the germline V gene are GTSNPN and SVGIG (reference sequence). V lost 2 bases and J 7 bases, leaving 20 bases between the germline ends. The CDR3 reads CAWSRVNSLGNGELFF. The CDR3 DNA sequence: TGTGCCTGGAGTAGGGTCAACAGTCTCGGGAACGGGGAGCTGTTTTTT.

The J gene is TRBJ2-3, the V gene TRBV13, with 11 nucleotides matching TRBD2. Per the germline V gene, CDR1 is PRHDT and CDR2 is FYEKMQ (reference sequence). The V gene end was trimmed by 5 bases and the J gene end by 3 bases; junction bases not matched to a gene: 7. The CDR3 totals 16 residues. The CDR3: CASSNPTSGKTDTQYF. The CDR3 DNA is TGTGCCAGCAGCAATCCGACTAGCGGGAAGACAGATACGCAGTATTTT. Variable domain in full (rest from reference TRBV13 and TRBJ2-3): AAGVIQSPRHLIKEKRETATLKCYPIPRHDTVYWYQQGPGQDPQFLISFYEKMQSDKGSIPDRFSAQQFSDYHSELNMSSLELGDSALYFCASSNPTSGKTDTQYFGPGTRLTVL.

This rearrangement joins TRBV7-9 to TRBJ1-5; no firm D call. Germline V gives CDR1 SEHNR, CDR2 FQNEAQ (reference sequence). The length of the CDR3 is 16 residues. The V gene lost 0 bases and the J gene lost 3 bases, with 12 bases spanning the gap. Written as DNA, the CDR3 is TGTGCCAGCAGCTTAGCTACGGGCGGGCTCAATCAGCCCCAGCATTTT. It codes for CASSLATGGLNQPQHF. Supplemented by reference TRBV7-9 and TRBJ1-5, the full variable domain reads DTGVSQNPRHKITKRGQNVTFRCDPISEHNRLYWYRQTLGQGPEFLTYFQNEAQLEKSRLLSDRFSAERPKGSFSTLEIQRTEQGDSAMYLCASSLATGGLNQPQHFGDGTRLSIL.